These 14 T cell receptor beta chains share one sample of origin, sequenced in a study of identical twins. TCRdb reprocessed the 5' RACE reads with MiXCR, giving one entry per CDR3 protein. The table has about 200,000 distinct CDR3 sequences, 5.5% to 7.5% seen once. These data were also filed under a second study, of T cells expressing NK-cell markers.

Sequencing was performed on CD8+ T cells sorted from blood. These receptors originate from a woman aged 18-29 years in good health.

This clonotype occurred a few times. The chain has TRBV2 and TRBJ2-4; unclear D gene. Trimming cost V 2 bases and J 3 bases, with 17 bases left between them. Germline values: CDR1 SNHLY, CDR2 FYNNEI. The CDR3 contains 17 residues. CDR3 sequence: CASSESWALVGKNIQYF. As DNA, the CDR3 is TGTGCCAGCAGTGAATCATGGGCCTTGGTTGGCAAAAACATTCAGTACTTC.

This sequence joins TRBV20-1 and TRBJ1-1; no definite D call. The V end was cut by 6 bases, the J end by 2 bases, with 13 bases between. This CDR3 has 13 residues. Germline CDR1 reads DFQATT; CDR2 reads SNEGSKA (reference sequence). The CDR3 DNA sequence: TGCAGTGCAGAGGACTCCATAAACACTGAAGCTTTCTTT. Protein: CSAEDSINTEAFF.

This clonotype showed up just a few times. CDR3 loop: CATSRDRGLSETQYF. The CDR3 DNA reads as TGTGCCACCAGCAGGGACAGGGGGCTCTCTGAGACCCAGTACTTC. The chain combines TRBV15 with TRBJ2-5, with TRBD1 matching over 11 bases. V was pared by 3 bases and J by 5 bases, with 5 bases of the junction left unmatched. Germline CDR1 reads LNHNV; CDR2 reads YYDKDF (reference sequence). CDR3 size: 15 residues.

This clonotype was detected only a few times. This chain connects TRBV6-2 or TRBV6-3 to TRBJ2-1, with TRBD2 identical over 10 bases. CDR1 and CDR2 (germline): MNHEY, SVGEGT. V lost 2 bases, J lost 7 bases, and 5 bases stayed unmatched. This CDR3 is 15 amino acids long. CDR3 amino acids: CASSYLAGVLNEQFF. CDR3 in DNA: TGTGCCAGCAGTTACCTAGCGGGAGTCTTGAATGAGCAGTTCTTC.

This clonotype came up a few times. The chain is built from TRBV20-1 and TRBJ2-3; D call uncertain. CDR3 length: 15 amino acids. Germline V lookup: CDR1 DFQATT, CDR2 SNEGSKA (reference sequence). V shed 2 bases and J shed 3 bases, with 15 bases lying between them. The CDR3 here is CSARRARAGTDTQYF. CDR3 nucleotide sequence: TGCAGTGCTAGAAGGGCTAGGGCTGGGACAGATACGCAGTATTTT.

Only a few counts were recorded for this clonotype. The chain employs TRBV3-1 and TRBJ2-3; the D gene could be TRBD1 or TRBD2 (5 bases each). The length of the CDR3 is 16 residues. CDR1 LGHDT and CDR2 YNNKEL come from the germline V gene (reference sequence). Deletions cut 2 bases from V and 1 base from J, with 13 bases between. The CDR3 here is CASSQLARGGTDTQYF. CDR3 bases: TGTGCCAGCAGCCAACTGGCCCGAGGGGGCACAGATACGCAGTATTTT.

In this sample, this clonotype turned up a few times. This sequence joins TRBV6-2 or TRBV6-3 and TRBJ2-7; 11 bases fit TRBD2. The V segment lost 4 bases and the J segment 0 bases; nucleotides outside the gene matches: 2. Per the germline V gene, CDR1 is MNHEY and CDR2 is SVGEGT. The CDR3 contains 15 residues. The CDR3 coding sequence is TGTGCCAGCAGTTCGACTAGCGGGGACTCCTACGAGCAGTACTTC. Its translation is CASSSTSGDSYEQYF.

This clonotype was counted many times. This CDR3 is CASSLGTGGTEAFF. The DNA of the CDR3 is TGTGCCAGCAGCTTGGGGACAGGGGGGACTGAAGCTTTCTTT. The chain links TRBV5-4 to TRBJ1-1; 10 bases map to TRBD1. The J segment lost 5 bases and the V segment lost 0 bases, leaving 1 base of the junction unmatched. The CDR3 consists of 14 residues. Germline assignment: CDR1 SGHNT and CDR2 YYREEE (reference sequence).

The sample holds a few counts of this clonotype. The V and J genes are TRBV5-8 and TRBJ2-1; D ambiguous. Looked up from germline, CDR1 is SGHTS and CDR2 is YDEGEE. CDR3 length: 14 amino acids. Trimming left V 1 base short and J 7 bases short, with 12 bases between. The CDR3 DNA reads TGTGCCAGCAGCTTGTTGATGGGTAGGAATGAGCAGTTCTTC. Translating gives CASSLLMGRNEQFF.

The chain couples TRBV30 to TRBJ2-1, with TRBD2 identical over 9 bases. The CDR3 totals 14 residues. With 4 bases clipped from V and 4 bases from J, the junction kept 5 bases outside the gene matches. Per germline, CDR1 GTSNPN and CDR2 SVGIG (reference sequence). The CDR3, as DNA: TGTGCCTGGAATGACCTAGCGGGGTACAATGAGCAGTTCTTC. The encoded protein is CAWNDLAGYNEQFF.

This clonotype was found a few times. The chain joins TRBV9 to TRBJ1-1; TRBD1 matches 8 bases. CDR3 length equals 15 residues. Unmatched junction bases numbered 5, after V lost 3 bases and J lost 1 base. Germline assignment: CDR1 SGDLS and CDR2 YYNGEE. The CDR3 protein is CASSATGTGNTEAFF. The DNA for the CDR3 is TGTGCCAGCAGCGCTACCGGGACAGGGAACACTGAAGCTTTCTTT.

There are many counts of this clonotype. This chain connects TRBV5-5 to TRBJ2-3; TRBD1 or TRBD2 may be the D gene (5 bases each). V shed 4 bases and J shed 0 bases, with 12 bases lying between them. The V gene's germline CDR1 is SGHKS and CDR2 YYEKEE (reference sequence). The CDR3 covers 15 residues. CDR3 sequence reads: CASSAGTTSTDTQYF. As DNA, the CDR3 is TGTGCCAGCAGCGCCGGGACCACTAGCACAGATACGCAGTATTTT.

This clonotype was recorded many times. The chain couples TRBV12-3 or TRBV12-4 to TRBJ1-2; D ambiguous. With 3 bases removed from V and 8 bases from J, the gap between germline ends came to 19 bases. The CDR3 is 15 amino acids. The CDR3 DNA reads as TGTGCCAGCAGTTTTAATATAGGGTTCGTAGGAGGCTACACCTTC. Translated: CASSFNIGFVGGYTF.

In this sample, this clonotype turned up many times. The rearrangement joins TRBV12-3 or TRBV12-4 to TRBJ2-1, with 10 bases lining up with TRBD2. This CDR3 contains 14 residues. J was trimmed by 8 bases and V by 4 bases; bases with no gene match: 5. The CDR3 reads CASSSTSGWDEQFF. In nucleotides, the CDR3 is TGTGCCAGCAGTTCGACTAGCGGGTGGGATGAGCAGTTCTTC.